Below, 19 T cell receptor beta chains from the same sample are listed, as sequenced in a study of CD8+CD57+ T cells in acquired aplastic anemia. Genomic DNA provided the template from which TCR beta VDJ and CDR3 profiles were obtained. TCRdb reanalysed the reads using MiXCR and keeps one entry per CDR3 protein. The sample gives tens of thousands of distinct CDR3 sequences, approximately 70% of which show up once; roughly 80% is in the top ten. Patients chosen for sequencing had shown CD8+CD57+ cell expansion by flow cytometry. Sequencing was done on a sample of sorted CD4+, CD8+, or CD8+CD57+ T cells (not recorded which) from PBMCs. The receptors were gathered from a human donor with aplastic anemia.

The chain couples TRBV6-1 to TRBJ1-3, with TRBD1 identical over 7 bases. V trimming: 5 bases; J trimming: 2 bases; junction bases outside the gene matches: 9. This CDR3 comprises 16 residues. The germline V gene has CDR1 MNHNS and CDR2 SASEGT. CDR3 protein: CASSPRQGVPGNTIYF. CDR3 in DNA: TGTGCCAGCAGTCCCCGGCAGGGGGTTCCTGGAAACACCATATATTTT.

This clonotype was counted once. Possible read error: a much larger clone is one base away. The chain couples TRBV30 to TRBJ1-1; D not certain. The germline V gene has CDR1 GTSNPN and CDR2 SVGIG (reference sequence). CDR3 length equals 15 residues. Trimming took 5 bases from V and 6 from J, leaving 22 bases between them. CDR3: CAWEMPGRPAAEAFF. CDR3 DNA sequence: TGTGCCTGGGAGATGCCAGGACGGCCAGCGGCTGAAGCTTTCTTT.

This sequence joins TRBV27 and TRBJ2-7; TRBD1 matches 7 bases. The CDR3 is made up of 14 amino acids. The junction had 5 bases not matched to a gene; V was cut back by 6 bases and J by 0 bases. Germline V gene data show CDR1 as MNHEY and CDR2 as SMNVEV (reference sequence). CDR3 protein: CASRGTVSSYEQYF. Here the CDR3 DNA reads TGTGCCAGCAGAGGGACAGTAAGCTCCTACGAGCAGTACTTC.

This clonotype was seen just once. The chain uses TRBV10-3 and TRBJ2-3, with TRBD2 matching 8 bases. Germline CDR1 reads ENHRY; CDR2 reads SYGVKD. Trimming removed 10 bases from V and 2 bases from J; junction bases left unmatched: 8. This CDR3 region has 14 residues. CDR3 coding DNA: TGTGCCAGCGAAAGCGGGAGCTCCACAGATACGCAGTATTTT. This codes for CASESGSSTDTQYF.

This clonotype is a singleton in its sample. The chain links TRBV19 to TRBJ2-7; D not resolved. Germline CDR1 LNHDA, CDR2 SQIVND (reference sequence). V lost 5 bases and J lost 2, with 10 bases in between. The CDR3 runs to 13 residues. The CDR3 bases are TGTGCCAGTAGTTTGGACCCAACCTACGAGCAGTACTTC. It is translated as CASSLDPTYEQYF.

The chain links TRBV7-3 to TRBJ2-2; D remains unclear. Germline CDR1 reads SGHTA; CDR2 reads FQGTGA. Trimming removed 10 bases from V and 5 bases from J, with 11 bases in between. The CDR3 contains 12 residues. CDR3 sequence reads: CATGLGTGELFF. The CDR3, as DNA: TGTGCCACCGGCCTAGGGACCGGGGAGCTGTTTTTT.

The chain couples TRBV20-1 to TRBJ1-1; 9 nucleotides match TRBD1. Germline V gene lookup returns CDR1 DFQATT and CDR2 SNEGSKA (reference sequence). Germline trimming cut 3 bases from V and 4 bases from J; bases unmatched to any gene: 0. This CDR3 has 12 amino acids. CDR3 bases: TGCAGTGCTAGGACAGGGGGCACTGAAGCTTTCTTT. This codes for CSARTGGTEAFF.

This clonotype was seen only a few times. The V gene is TRBV20-1, the J gene TRBJ2-3; D might be TRBD1 (5 bases). The V end lost 3 bases, the J end lost 3 bases, and 13 bases lay between the germline ends. The germline CDR1 and CDR2 sequences are DFQATT and SNEGSKA (reference sequence). The CDR3 contains 14 residues. The CDR3 region has the DNA TGCAGTGCTAGTTCAGGGCACGGAACAGATACGCAGTATTTT. Its translation is CSASSGHGTDTQYF.

As regards this clonotype: A junction end diverges from the germline sequence, so it may reflect a read error. The genes are TRBV15 and TRBJ2-1, with TRBD2 matching over 7 bases. The CDR3 spans 15 residues. CDR1 and CDR2 (germline): LNHNV, YYDKDF (reference sequence). This CDR3 reads CATSSSGLGGNERFF. The CDR3, as DNA: TGTGCCACCAGCAGTTCCGGACTAGGAGGCAATGAGCGGTTCTTC.

At least ten counts were recorded for this clonotype. The V gene is TRBV9, the J gene TRBJ2-7, with TRBD2 matching over 8 bases. Germline assignment: CDR1 SGDLS and CDR2 YYNGEE. CDR3 length: 17 amino acids. J lost 4 bases, V lost 0 bases, and 12 bases had no gene match. The CDR3 DNA follows: TGTGCCAGCAGCGTAGCCACTAGCGGAGAGATAGGTTACGAGCAGTACTTC. This encodes CASSVATSGEIGYEQYF.

In its sample, this clonotype was seen once. The chain carries TRBV15 and TRBJ2-7, with TRBD2 identical over 8 bases. The V gene end was trimmed by 2 bases and the J gene end by 5 bases; junction bases not matched to a gene: 5. The V gene's germline CDR1 is LNHNV and CDR2 YYDKDF (reference sequence). The CDR3 is 14 residues long. CDR3 amino acids: CATSRPGLVDEQYF. DNA of the CDR3: TGTGCCACCAGCAGACCGGGACTAGTGGACGAGCAGTACTTC. Based on the CDR3 plus reference TRBV15 and TRBJ2-7, the full variable domain is DAMVIQNPRYQVTQFGKPVTLSCSQTLNHNVMYWYQQKSSQAPKLLFHYYDKDFNNEADTPDNFQSRRPNTSFCFLDIRSPGLGDTAMYLCATSRPGLVDEQYFGPGTRLTVT.

The chain joins TRBV6-2 or TRBV6-3 to TRBJ1-5, with no clear D. The CDR3 totals 15 residues. Germline lookup yields CDR1 MNHEY and CDR2 SVGEGT. V was trimmed by 7 bases and J by 2 bases, leaving 15 bases between them. The CDR3 nucleotides are TGTGCCAGCAAACCCCGGGAGGGTGGCAATCAGCCCCAGCATTTT. Protein product: CASKPREGGNQPQHF.

This chain connects TRBV4-1 to TRBJ2-7; 8 bases align to TRBD1. The CDR3 sequence is 19 residues long. Germline V gene lookup returns CDR1 MGHRA and CDR2 YSYEKL. After removal of 0 bases from V and 4 bases from J, the junction contained 17 bases not matched to a gene. The CDR3 protein is CASSQDSIPTRTGKYEQYF. In nucleotides, the CDR3 is TGCGCCAGCAGCCAAGACAGTATCCCCACTCGGACAGGGAAATACGAGCAGTACTTC.

The chain couples TRBV7-3 to TRBJ2-7; D unclear. Germline lookup yields CDR1 SGHTA and CDR2 FQGTGA. The length of the CDR3 is 13 residues. V lost 1 base, J lost 6 bases, and 10 bases lay in between. CDR3 in amino acids: CASSLMSTGEQYF. Here the CDR3 DNA reads TGTGCCAGCAGCTTAATGTCAACGGGCGAGCAGTACTTC.

Remarks on this clonotype: Germline is not matched at one junction end, which may reflect a read error. The CDR3 is CASSHSSGGQVYGYTF. The CDR3 nucleotides read TGTGCCAGCAGTCACTCGAGTGGGGGACAGGTCTATGGCTACACCTTC. This chain links TRBV6-5 with TRBJ1-2; TRBD1 aligns across 8 bases. Germline V CDR1 and CDR2: MNHEY, SVGAGI. This CDR3 has 16 residues.

The V and J genes are TRBV25-1 and TRBJ2-7, with TRBD2 as a possible D gene (6 bases). Germline CDR1 reads MGHDK; CDR2 reads SYGVNS. The CDR3 totals 14 residues. The germline V and J ends were trimmed by 0 bases and 2 bases, with 8 bases remaining between them. The CDR3 nucleotides are TGTGCCAGCAGTGAATATGGGGGGACCTACGAGCAGTACTTC. This encodes CASSEYGGTYEQYF.

The rearrangement uses TRBV20-1 and TRBJ2-2; tentative D call: TRBD1 (6 bases). V lost 3 bases and J 7 bases, leaving 15 bases between the germline ends. The CDR3 loop spans 14 amino acids. The germline V gene encodes CDR1 DFQATT and CDR2 SNEGSKA (reference sequence). CDR3 in amino acids: CSASRPGAGGELFF. The CDR3 DNA is TGCAGTGCTAGCCGCCCAGGGGCTGGCGGGGAGCTGTTTTTT.

With respect to this clonotype: A read error is possible here, since a much larger clone lies one base away. This chain uses TRBV7-8 with TRBJ2-1; unclear D gene. This CDR3 is built from 12 residues. CDR1 is SGHVS and CDR2 is FQNEAQ in the germline V gene. The DNA of the CDR3 is TGTGCCAGCAGTTTCTCCTACAATGAGCTGTTCTTC. Protein sequence: CASSFSYNELFF.

The chain couples TRBV2 to TRBJ2-1; weak D call: TRBD1 (6 bases). The CDR3 loop spans 13 amino acids. Germline loops: CDR1 SNHLY, CDR2 FYNNEI. Deletions cut 6 bases from V and 3 bases from J, with 9 bases between. The CDR3: CASRDSYYNEQFF. DNA for the CDR3: TGTGCCAGCAGGGACAGCTACTACAATGAGCAGTTCTTC.